This TCR beta chain is drawn from a study of blood T cell repertoires in COVID-19. Original analysis: Amplification with reference gene primers provided the estimates of nucleated cell counts. Measured with immunoSEQ multiplex PCR; TCRdb has only the in-frame clones, and not every one. V and J calls and clone size come straight from that table; D and trimming were deduced from the DNA. Found here are 200,000 to 250,000 clones, about 90% of them singletons; the top ten hold about 0.8%. There are 14 residues in the CDR3. The V and J ends lost 3 bases and 10 bases respectively, with 13 bases between them. Germline assignment: CDR1 LNHDA and CDR2 SQIVND (reference sequence).

The specimen sequenced was peripheral blood. The chain couples TRBV19 to TRBJ1-6; D may be TRBD1 (5 bases). The origin of this receptor is a man aged 55 to 70 with COVID-19, enrolled during active disease. The CDR3: CASSIADSLSPLHF. The CDR3 DNA follows: TGTGCCAGTAGTATCGCCGACAGCCTGTCACCCCTCCACTTT.